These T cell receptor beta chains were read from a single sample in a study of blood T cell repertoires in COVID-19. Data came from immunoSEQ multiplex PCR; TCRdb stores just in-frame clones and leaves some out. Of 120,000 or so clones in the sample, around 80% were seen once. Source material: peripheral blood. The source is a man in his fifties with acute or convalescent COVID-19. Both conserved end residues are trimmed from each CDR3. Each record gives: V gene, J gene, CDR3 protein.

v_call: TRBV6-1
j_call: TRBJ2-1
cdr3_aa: ASSELAGGDGEQF

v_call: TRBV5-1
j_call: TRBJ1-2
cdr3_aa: ASSTGSGYGYT

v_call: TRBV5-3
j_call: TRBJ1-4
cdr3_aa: ARRQGQGEVVLF

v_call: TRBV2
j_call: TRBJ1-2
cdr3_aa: ASVSSPVGSSYGYT

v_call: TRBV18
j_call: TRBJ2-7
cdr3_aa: ASSEGLAGGAYEQY

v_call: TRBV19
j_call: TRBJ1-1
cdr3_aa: ASSPRDRHTEAF

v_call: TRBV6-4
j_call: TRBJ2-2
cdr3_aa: ASTKSGDSQIHTGELF

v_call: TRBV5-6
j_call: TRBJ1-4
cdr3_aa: ASSLGQGREKLF

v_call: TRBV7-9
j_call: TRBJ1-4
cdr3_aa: ASSLDSGSEKLF

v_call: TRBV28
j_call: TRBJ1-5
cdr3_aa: ASSRETGRTSNQPQH

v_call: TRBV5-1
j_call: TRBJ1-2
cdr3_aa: ASSQGVGSYGYT

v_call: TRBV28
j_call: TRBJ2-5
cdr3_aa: ASSPPTSLQETQY

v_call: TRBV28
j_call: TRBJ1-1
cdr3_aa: ASRLSTGLNTEAF

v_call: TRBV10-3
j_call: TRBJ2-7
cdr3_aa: AVSAGATYEQY

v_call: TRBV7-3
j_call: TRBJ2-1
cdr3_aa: ASRSTAGGHNEQF

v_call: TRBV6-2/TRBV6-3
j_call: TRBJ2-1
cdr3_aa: ASSLSGRGNEQF

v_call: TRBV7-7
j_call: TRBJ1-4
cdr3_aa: ASSLGTGWDEKLF

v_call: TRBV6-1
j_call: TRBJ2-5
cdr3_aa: ASSEGSGGSETQY

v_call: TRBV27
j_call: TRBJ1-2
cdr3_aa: ASSLHSNYGYT

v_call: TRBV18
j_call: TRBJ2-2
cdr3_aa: ASSLGPAYTGELF

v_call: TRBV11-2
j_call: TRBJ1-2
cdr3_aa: ASRRLRGSSYGYT

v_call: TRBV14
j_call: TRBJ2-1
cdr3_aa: ASSLLNEQF

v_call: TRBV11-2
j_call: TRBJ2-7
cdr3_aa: ASSEDRLPYEQY

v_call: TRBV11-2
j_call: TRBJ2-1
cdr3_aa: ASSATSQGEEF